A selection of T cell receptor beta chains follows, all from one sample in a study of blood T cell repertoires in COVID-19. The data were produced by immunoSEQ multiplex PCR, yet TCRdb's version contains in-frame clones alone and is incomplete. The data hold some 110,000 clones, with over 60% observed a single time. Sequencing input: peripheral blood. These receptors came from a man older than 75 with COVID-19, enrolled during active disease. The conserved cysteine and the conserved F or W are not part of the CDR3 here.

>14|TRBV3-1/TRBV3-2
ASSQAYRGHSYEQY
>12|TRBV5-1
ASKTGESNTEAF
>13|TRBV10-1
ASSELAENTGELF
>15|TRBV13
ASSLGRRGGNQETQY
>10|TRBV14
ASSPDRVGYT
>16|TRBV19
ASSPGTSGRTRQETQY
>15|TRBV7-8
ASSHGQGAAKNTEAF
>11|TRBV29-1
SLRRGSADTQY
>13|TRBV28
ASTPGDRQINEQF
>13|TRBV19
ASSIWGQGDYGYT
>13|TRBV2
ASSARGLSYNEQF
>13|TRBV6-5
ASSYSGQGNYGYT
>12|TRBV19
ASSRGTSGYTQY
>13|TRBV6-2/TRBV6-3
ASSYTGQGVYEQY
>14|TRBV4-1
ASSQVSRGGTDTQY
>10|TRBV29-1
SVVSGNYGYT
>13|TRBV7-3
ASSPSYSGAGELF
>12|TRBV28
ASSLAPNTGELF
>11|TRBV6-5
ASTTSGGYEQY
>15|TRBV18
ASSPTTVISSGNTIY
>13|TRBV7-2
ASILGSRRGETQY
>11|TRBV29-1
SVEDRSNTEAF
>13|TRBV6-6
ASSYRDRGGQPQH
>13|TRBV4-1
ASSPSDNLALEQY
>11|TRBV2
ASSKGQGYEQY
>14|TRBV11-3
ASSFGDRGFGETQY
>9|TRBV20-1
SASFNEKLF
>18|TRBV7-6
ASSGPGTSGTRRSYNEQF
>14|TRBV5-1
ASSLVAGGIYNEQF
>10|TRBV19
ASSKGIGGQF
>13|TRBV24-1
ATSDPRGSSEKLF
>14|TRBV18
ASSPGTGGGNTEAF
>13|TRBV3-1/TRBV3-2
ASSQARGSNQPQH
>14|TRBV6-5
ASSFGLGGKTGELF
>14|TRBV7-2
ASSSNLGGWTGELF
>15|TRBV4-1
ASSQALTSGSADTQY